Each of the 27 T cell receptor beta chains below was sequenced from the same sample in a study of monozygotic twins with cystic fibrosis. Clones were read by immunoSEQ multiplex PCR, and TCRdb kept only the in-frame ones, dropping some. The table has about 16,000 clones, around 97% seen once. The source material was blood. The receptors here all came from a girl aged 2 to 10 with cystic fibrosis.

V and J are TRBV6-5 and TRBJ2-7, with D possibly TRBD1 on 6 matching bases. CDR1 and CDR2 (germline): MNHEY, SVGAGI. V lost 6 bases and J 3 bases, leaving 9 bases between the germline ends. The CDR3 sequence is 12 residues long. The CDR3 spells CASRDRLYEQYF. The CDR3 nucleotides are TGTGCCAGCAGGGACAGACTCTACGAGCAGTACTTC.

This clone appeared a single time. The genes are TRBV4-3 and TRBJ1-4, with TRBD1 matching over 7 bases. Germline V gene sequence: CDR1 LGHNA, CDR2 YSLEER. V trimming: 3 bases; J trimming: 6 bases; junction bases outside the gene matches: 4. The CDR3 runs to 14 residues. Written as DNA, the CDR3 is TGCGCCAGCAGCCAGGGACAGCGAGATGAAAAACTGTTTTTT. This sequence encodes CASSQGQRDEKLFF.

The V call is TRBV4-2, the J call TRBJ2-1; the match to TRBD2 covers 7 bases. V was clipped by 1 base and J by 6 bases; unmatched bases: 3. The CDR3 loop spans 14 amino acids. CDR1 and CDR2 from the germline V gene are LGHNA and YNFKEQ. In nucleotides, the CDR3 is TGTGCCAGCAGCCAAGGGGGGGAGGGCAATGAGCAGTTCTTC. Translation gives CASSQGGEGNEQFF.

This chain connects TRBV20-1 to TRBJ2-1, with D uncertain. Trimming cost V 6 bases and J 8 bases, with 11 bases left between them. Germline V gene lookup returns CDR1 DFQATT and CDR2 SNEGSKA (reference sequence). The CDR3 runs 11 residues. The CDR3 sequence is CSAERTYEQFF. For the CDR3, the DNA is TGCAGTGCGGAAAGGACGTATGAGCAGTTCTTC.

The chain has TRBV10-3 and TRBJ1-2, with D maybe TRBD1 (6 bases). Trimming shortened V by 8 bases and J by 5 bases, and 21 bases separated the two germline ends. This CDR3 has 15 amino acids. Germline V lookup: CDR1 ENHRY, CDR2 SYGVKD. Here the CDR3 reads CAIGLGADRSYGYTF. The CDR3 nucleotides read TGTGCCATCGGACTTGGGGCGGACAGATCATATGGCTACACCTTC.

V and J are TRBV10-3 and TRBJ2-5; D may match TRBD1 or TRBD2 (5 bases each). The CDR3 has 15 amino acids. Between the trimmed V and J ends, which lost 5 bases and 2 bases, there was a span of 15 bases. Germline CDR1 ENHRY, CDR2 SYGVKD. In DNA, the CDR3 is TGTGCCATCAGTCAGGGTGGCGGGCTACAAGAGACCCAGTACTTC. This encodes CAISQGGGLQETQYF.

The table lists this clone with a count of one. The V gene is TRBV11-2, the J gene TRBJ1-2, with D tentatively TRBD1 (5 bases). The germline V and J ends were trimmed by 8 bases and 8 bases, with 21 bases remaining between them. This CDR3 is built from 14 residues. CDR1 is SGHAT, CDR2 FQNNGV, per germline. CDR3 nucleotides: TGTGCCAGCTCCGGGCCGAGGGGCGGTGGAGGCTACACCTTC. It yields the protein CASSGPRGGGGYTF.

This clone was counted a single time. The V gene is TRBV11-2, the J gene TRBJ2-7; D may be TRBD1 or TRBD2 (5 bases each). This CDR3 region has 13 residues. V was pared by 5 bases and J by 4 bases, with 12 bases between. The germline V gene encodes CDR1 SGHAT and CDR2 FQNNGV. CDR3 loop: CASSTEGRYEQYF. CDR3 DNA sequence: TGTGCCAGCAGCACCGAGGGGCGGTACGAGCAGTACTTC.

The chain uses TRBV4-3 and TRBJ1-4; no reliable D call. Germline V lookup: CDR1 LGHNA, CDR2 YSLEER. V lost 0 bases and J 8 bases, leaving 16 bases between the germline ends. This CDR3 is built from 16 residues. This CDR3 reads CASSQERYGLGEKLFF. CDR3 DNA sequence: TGCGCCAGCAGCCAAGAGCGTTACGGGCTCGGAGAAAAACTGTTTTTT.

The chain uses TRBV19 and TRBJ2-1; 7 bases align to TRBD2. Germline lookup yields CDR1 LNHDA and CDR2 SQIVND (reference sequence). Trimming cost V 3 bases and J 9 bases; bases outside gene matches: 8. This CDR3 is 14 amino acids long. The CDR3 DNA reads TGTGCCAGTAGTATGGGGGGAGGGGTCCTTGAGCAGTTCTTC. Amino acid sequence: CASSMGGGVLEQFF.

This chain joins TRBV7-8 and TRBJ1-1; D not certain. Germline V CDR1 and CDR2: SGHVS, FQNEAQ. The length of the CDR3 is 17 residues. Trimming pared 3 bases from V and 1 base from J, leaving 18 bases between. DNA for the CDR3: TGTGCCAGCAGCTTTTCCCCAGGCCAGGAGTGGAACACTGAAGCTTTCTTT. This sequence encodes CASSFSPGQEWNTEAFF.

This chain uses TRBV5-1 with TRBJ1-1; D remains ambiguous. This CDR3 is 14 amino acids long. With 3 bases removed from V and 1 base from J, the gap between germline ends came to 10 bases. The V gene's germline CDR1 is SGHRS and CDR2 YFSETQ. Here the CDR3 DNA reads TGCGCCAGCAGCTCGGACGGAGCGAACACTGAAGCTTTCTTT. As protein: CASSSDGANTEAFF.

Worth noting for this clone: One end of the junction fails to match germline, which may point to a read error. This sequence joins TRBV7-7 and TRBJ2-5; the match to TRBD2 covers 16 bases. There are 17 residues in the CDR3. Germline CDR1 SSHAT, CDR2 FNYEAQ (reference sequence). The CDR3 region has the DNA TGTGCTAGCAGCTCGGGACTAGCGGGGGGGCCAGGGGAGACCCAGTACTTC. Encoded protein: CASSSGLAGGPGETQYF.

The chain uses TRBV7-2 and TRBJ2-7, with 8 bases matching TRBD1. The CDR3 is made up of 15 amino acids. The germline CDR1 and CDR2 sequences are SGHTA and FQGNSA. V dropped 4 bases and J dropped 4; count of bases not matched to a gene: 9. CDR3 in DNA: TGTGCCAGCAGCTCCCCGGGGGACAGGTTTTACGAGCAGTACTTC. The encoded protein is CASSSPGDRFYEQYF.

The chain recombines TRBV10-3 with TRBJ1-6; unclear D gene. Trimming shortened V by 3 bases and J by 3 bases, and 12 bases separated the two germline ends. The CDR3 sequence is 16 residues long. Germline CDR1 is ENHRY and CDR2 is SYGVKD. The CDR3 DNA is TGTGCCATCAGTGACCCGACTGCAGACTATAATTCACCCCTCCACTTT. Translation: CAISDPTADYNSPLHF.

The chain links TRBV7-2 to TRBJ1-1; maybe TRBD1 (5 bases). Germline CDR1 reads SGHTA; CDR2 reads FQGNSA. V was pared by 7 bases and J by 7 bases, with 16 bases between. The CDR3 is 13 residues long. CDR3 amino acids: CASTSTVDSEAFF. CDR3 coding DNA: TGTGCCAGCACCTCGACAGTAGACAGTGAAGCTTTCTTT.

The CDR3 DNA is TGTGCCAGCAGCTTGCTCTGGAGTAGCACAGATACGCAGTATTTT. It specifies CASSLLWSSTDTQYF. This chain uses TRBV5-5 with TRBJ2-3; the D is unclear. The CDR3 loop spans 15 amino acids. Between the trimmed V and J ends, which lost 1 base and 0 bases, there was a span of 9 bases. Germline V gives CDR1 SGHKS, CDR2 YYEKEE (reference sequence).

This chain joins TRBV7-2 and TRBJ1-1, with TRBD1 matching over 7 bases. CDR3 length: 15 residues. Germline-derived CDR1 and CDR2 are SGHTA and FQGNSA. Trimming at V came to 5 bases and at J to 0 bases, leaving 6 bases not matched to a gene. The CDR3 protein is CASSPRTGVNTEAFF. CDR3 nucleotide sequence: TGTGCCAGCAGCCCCCGGACAGGTGTGAACACTGAAGCTTTCTTT. The full variable domain, rest sourced from reference TRBV7-2 and TRBJ1-1, is GAGVSQSPSNKVTEKGKDVELRCDPISGHTALYWYRQSLGQGLEFLIYFQGNSAPDKSGLPSDRFSAERTGGSVSTLTIQRTQQEDSAVYLCASSPRTGVNTEAFFGQGTRLTVV.

The chain uses TRBV5-4 and TRBJ1-6, with TRBD1 identical over 11 bases. The CDR3 covers 17 residues. Germline CDR1 is SGHNT and CDR2 is YYREEE (reference sequence). The trim removed 4 bases at V and 1 base at J, leaving 4 bases unmatched. The CDR3 loop is CASSAGTGGSYNSPLHF. The DNA of the CDR3 is TGTGCCAGCAGCGCTGGGACAGGGGGTTCCTATAATTCACCCCTCCACTTT.

This chain connects TRBV5-6 to TRBJ2-4; D might be TRBD1 (5 bases). V was clipped by 1 base and J by 2 bases, with 7 bases between them. CDR3 length: 14 amino acids. CDR1 is SGHDT, CDR2 YYEEEE, per germline. CDR3 sequence (DNA): TGTGCCAGCAGCTTGCAGGGTTCCAAAAACATTCAGTACTTC. Translating gives CASSLQGSKNIQYF.

The chain links TRBV6-4 to TRBJ2-3, with TRBD2 matching over 8 bases. The germline V gene has CDR1 MRHNA and CDR2 SNTAGT. V was clipped by 3 bases and J by 6 bases; unmatched bases: 8. CDR3 length equals 15 residues. The CDR3 loop reads CASSDGRGARDTQYF. The CDR3 nucleotides are TGTGCCAGCAGTGATGGGCGGGGGGCCCGGGATACGCAGTATTTT.

This sequence joins TRBV19 and TRBJ2-7; 9 bases are shared with TRBD1. Germline V gene data show CDR1 as LNHDA and CDR2 as SQIVND (reference sequence). J lost 6 bases, V lost 5 bases, and 8 bases had no gene match. The length of the CDR3 is 14 residues. This CDR3 reads CASSSWTGDAEQYF. CDR3 sequence (DNA): TGTGCCAGTAGTTCATGGACAGGGGACGCCGAGCAGTACTTC.

CDR3 in amino acids: CASSLGRAGANNEQFF. For the CDR3, the DNA is TGTGCCAGCAGCTTAGGACGAGCGGGGGCGAACAATGAGCAGTTCTTC. The rearrangement joins TRBV7-6 to TRBJ2-1; 8 nucleotides line up with TRBD2. This CDR3 spans 16 amino acids. Looked up from germline, CDR1 is SGHVS and CDR2 is FNYEAQ. J gave up 5 bases and V 1 base, and 7 bases lay outside the gene matches.

The chain couples TRBV29-1 to TRBJ2-5, with D tentatively TRBD2 (6 bases). CDR1 is SQVTM and CDR2 is ANQGSEA in the germline V gene. V dropped 0 bases and J dropped 1 base, with 9 bases sitting between them. The CDR3 loop spans 14 amino acids. The CDR3 sequence: CSVEDRRAQETQYF. The CDR3 DNA sequence: TGCAGCGTTGAAGATAGGAGGGCCCAAGAGACCCAGTACTTC. Full variable domain (rest looked up from reference TRBV29-1 and TRBJ2-5): SAVISQKPSRDICQRGTSLTIQCQVDSQVTMMFWYRQQPGQSLTLIATANQGSEATYESGFVIDKFPISRPNLTFSTLTVSNMSPEDSSIYLCSVEDRRAQETQYFGPGTRLLVL.

This clone has just one count. The chain recombines TRBV10-1 with TRBJ2-3; no clear D gene. CDR1 is WNHNN, CDR2 SYGVQD, per germline (reference sequence). The germline V and J ends were trimmed by 2 bases and 4 bases, with 10 bases remaining between them. The CDR3 loop spans 14 amino acids. The CDR3 coding sequence is TGCGCCAGCAGTGAGGTCCCCGGTGCAGATACGCAGTATTTT. Protein product: CASSEVPGADTQYF.

The chain couples TRBV19 to TRBJ1-1; 11 nucleotides agree with TRBD1. Trimming cost V 4 bases and J 7 bases; bases outside gene matches: 5. Germline CDR1 and CDR2: LNHDA and SQIVND (reference sequence). The CDR3 consists of 14 residues. This CDR3 reads CASSTGQGVLEAFF. The CDR3 coding sequence is TGTGCCAGTAGTACGGGACAGGGGGTCCTTGAAGCTTTCTTT.

The rearrangement uses TRBV4-2 and TRBJ2-7; TRBD1 is a possible D gene (7 bases). V lost 0 bases and J 2 bases, leaving 14 bases between the germline ends. The CDR3 is made up of 16 amino acids. The germline CDR1 and CDR2 sequences are LGHNA and YNFKEQ. The CDR3 nucleotides read TGTGCCAGCAGCCAAGACGGAGGGGGCGCAGCCTACGAGCAGTACTTC. Translation gives CASSQDGGGAAYEQYF.